The rows below give T cell receptor beta chains drawn from one sample of a study of control samples from healthy donors and cancer patients. Sequencing was performed with immunoSEQ multiplex PCR; in TCRdb, only in-frame clones are kept and a portion is missing. This table holds 75,000 to 95,000 clones, 90% found once. The specimen was blood. The source of these receptors is a woman aged 18-29 years in good health. Both conserved end residues are part of each CDR3. The D gene is left open where the match is weak. A row's size may be missing; if present it is once, few, many or a size class.

v_call	clone_size	cdr3_length	j_call	d_call	cdr3_aa	cdr3_nt
TRBV9	once	15	TRBJ1-2	.	CASSFRIEGRGGYTF	TGTGCCAGCAGCTTCCGAATCGAGGGGAGGGGTGGCTACACCTTC
TRBV5-1	.	18	TRBJ2-5	TRBD2	CASSPTGLAGGPRETQYF	TGCGCCAGCAGCCCGACGGGACTAGCGGGGGGGCCTCGAGAGACCCAGTACTTC
TRBV7-3	once	14	TRBJ2-5	TRBD1	CASSLTGYRETQYF	TGTGCCAGCAGCTTGACAGGGTATAGGGAGACCCAGTACTTC
TRBV6-1	once	16	TRBJ2-3	.	CASSEKPAPSADTQYF	TGTGCCAGCAGTGAAAAACCGGCTCCGAGTGCAGATACGCAGTATTTT
TRBV4-1	.	16	TRBJ1-5	.	CASSQDPPGSNQPQHF	TGCGCCAGCAGCCAAGATCCCCCAGGCTCCAATCAGCCCCAGCATTTT
TRBV6-5	.	14	TRBJ2-2	.	CASSTSGVSGELFF	TGTGCCAGCAGCACATCGGGGGTCAGTGGGGAGCTGTTTTTT
TRBV7-8	.	16	TRBJ2-2	.	CASSFKGTMITGELFF	TGTGCCAGCAGCTTTAAGGGAACCATGATCACCGGGGAGCTGTTTTTT
TRBV6-6	once	14	TRBJ1-2	.	CASSLRTPNYGYTF	TGTGCCAGCAGCCTTCGGACACCTAACTATGGCTACACCTTC
TRBV2	.	13	TRBJ1-1	.	CASSEHGNTKAFF	TGTGCCAGCAGCGAACATGGGAACACTAAAGCTTTCTTT
TRBV27	.	15	TRBJ1-1	.	CASSLLGRVNTEAFF	TGTGCCAGCAGTTTATTGGGACGGGTGAACACTGAAGCTTTCTTT
TRBV5-4	.	16	TRBJ1-2	TRBD1	CASSAGFGTALTGYTF	TGTGCCAGCAGCGCGGGATTTGGGACAGCGCTAACTGGCTACACCTTC
TRBV2	.	11	TRBJ2-1	TRBD1	CASIRGTEQFF	TGTGCCAGCATCAGGGGGACTGAGCAGTTCTTC
TRBV28	.	14	TRBJ2-1	TRBD2	CASSTSGAYNEQFF	TGTGCCAGCAGTACTAGCGGGGCGTACAATGAGCAGTTCTTC
TRBV5-1	once	14	TRBJ1-2	TRBD1	CASSKEDRVDGYTF	TGCGCCAGCAGCAAAGAGGACAGGGTGGATGGCTACACCTTC
TRBV5-1	.	15	TRBJ2-3	TRBD2	CASSLSGVVSDTQYF	TGCGCCAGCAGCTTAAGCGGGGTGGTCTCAGATACGCAGTATTTT
TRBV11-2	.	17	TRBJ1-3	.	CASSLGTGRSSGNTIYF	TGTGCCAGCAGCTTAGGCACAGGGCGAAGCTCTGGAAACACCATATATTTT
TRBV24-1	.	14	TRBJ2-1	TRBD1	CATSDRTGEDEQFF	TGTGCCACCAGTGACAGGACAGGGGAGGATGAGCAGTTCTTC
TRBV5-4	once	14	TRBJ2-3	TRBD2	CASSLAGGTDTQYF	TGTGCCAGCAGCTTAGCGGGGGGCACAGATACGCAGTATTTT
TRBV5-6	.	15	TRBJ2-4	.	CASSLGAGAKNIQYF	TGTGCCAGCAGCTTGGGGGCGGGGGCCAAAAACATTCAGTACTTC
TRBV19	.	17	TRBJ1-5	TRBD1	CASSMGTDRRGNQPQHF	TGTGCCAGTAGTATGGGAACGGACAGGCGGGGCAATCAGCCCCAGCATTTT
TRBV7-9	.	19	TRBJ2-3	.	CASSFRRFSTKDGTDTQYF	TGTGCCAGCAGCTTTAGGAGATTCTCTACGAAAGATGGCACAGATACGCAGTATTTT
TRBV5-1	.	15	TRBJ2-3	.	CASSLDTASTDTQYF	TGCGCCAGCAGCTTGGACACAGCTAGCACAGATACGCAGTATTTT
TRBV11-3	.	15	TRBJ1-6	.	CASSRPGPRDSPLHF	TGTGCCAGCAGCCGCCCCGGACCCAGGGATTCACCCCTCCACTTT
TRBV5-8	.	15	TRBJ2-5	.	CASSLAGQGGETQYF	TGTGCCAGCAGCTTGGCCGGGCAGGGCGGGGAGACCCAGTACTTC
TRBV5-1	.	15	TRBJ2-2	.	CASSGFGRGTGELFF	TGCGCCAGCAGTGGGTTCGGGCGGGGCACCGGGGAGCTGTTTTTT
TRBV7-2	.	15	TRBJ2-7	TRBD2	CASRGQTGGIDEQYF	TGTGCCAGCAGGGGACAAACGGGGGGGATCGACGAGCAGTACTTC
TRBV7-8	.	16	TRBJ1-1	.	CASSLVGGRMNTEAFF	TGTGCCAGCAGCTTAGTCGGGGGTCGGATGAACACTGAAGCTTTCTTT
TRBV13	.	13	TRBJ1-2	.	CASRVEGETGYTF	TGTGCCAGCAGAGTCGAAGGGGAAACTGGCTACACCTTC
TRBV5-1	.	16	TRBJ1-6	.	CASSFFSDSQNSPLHF	TGCGCCAGCAGCTTCTTTTCAGACAGTCAGAATTCACCCCTCCACTTT